These T cell receptor beta chains were read from a single sample in a study of regulatory T cells in long-lasting Graves disease. Each CDR3 protein gets one entry after TCRdb re-called the multiplex PCR reads with MiXCR. The table records approximately 400,000 distinct CDR3 sequences, roughly 16% of them present only once. Here the sequenced sample was peripheral blood mononuclear cells (PBMCs), taken at new diagnosis, from a patient treated with antithyroid drugs. These receptor sequences come from a female donor with Graves disease. Both conserved end residues are part of each CDR3. Fields, in order: J gene, clone size, D gene, V gene, CDR3 DNA, CDR3 protein. D genes are given only for firm matches. The size field is filled for only some rows; it gives once, few, many or a size class.

j_gene: TRBJ2-4; abundance: few; d_gene: TRBD2; v_gene: TRBV7-2; CDR3nt: TGTGCCAGCAGCCCAGAGCGGGACCGAAACATTCAGTACTTC; CDR3aa: CASSPERDRNIQYF
j_gene: TRBJ1-1; abundance: few; d_gene: -; v_gene: TRBV12-3/TRBV12-4; CDR3nt: TGTGCCAGCAGTTTAGGTGGGGGGGCCACTGAAGCTTTCTTT; CDR3aa: CASSLGGGATEAFF
j_gene: TRBJ2-1; abundance: many; d_gene: -; v_gene: TRBV7-2; CDR3nt: TGTGCCAGCAGCCCCACCGGGACCACCTACAATGAGCAGTTCTTC; CDR3aa: CASSPTGTTYNEQFF
j_gene: TRBJ2-3; abundance: -; d_gene: TRBD2; v_gene: TRBV6-2/TRBV6-3; CDR3nt: TGTGCCAGCAGTTACTACACGGCTAGCGGGGGCACAGATACGCAGTATTTT; CDR3aa: CASSYYTASGGTDTQYF
j_gene: TRBJ1-5; abundance: -; d_gene: TRBD1; v_gene: TRBV25-1; CDR3nt: TGTGCCAGCAGTCCGGGACAGGGGAGAATGGGGAATCAGCCCCAGCATTTT; CDR3aa: CASSPGQGRMGNQPQHF
j_gene: TRBJ2-7; abundance: few; d_gene: TRBD2; v_gene: TRBV19; CDR3nt: TGTGCCAGTAGTACTATCCGTGGAGCGGGAGTGGGCGAGCAGTACTTC; CDR3aa: CASSTIRGAGVGEQYF
j_gene: TRBJ2-7; abundance: many; d_gene: -; v_gene: TRBV29-1; CDR3nt: TGCAGCGTTGAAGATGGCGGATATTACGAGCAGTACTTC; CDR3aa: CSVEDGGYYEQYF
j_gene: TRBJ2-1; abundance: many; d_gene: TRBD2; v_gene: TRBV7-6; CDR3nt: TGTGCCAGCAGCTTTAGCGGGGGGCACTCCTACAATGAGCAGTTCTTC; CDR3aa: CASSFSGGHSYNEQFF
j_gene: TRBJ1-1; abundance: many; d_gene: TRBD1; v_gene: TRBV12-3/TRBV12-4; CDR3nt: TGTGCCAGCAGTTCGCGGACAGGGGGCACTGAAGCTTTCTTT; CDR3aa: CASSSRTGGTEAFF
j_gene: TRBJ2-1; abundance: -; d_gene: TRBD1; v_gene: TRBV5-1; CDR3nt: TGCGCCAGCAGCATAACAGGGGGCGATGAGCAGTTCTTC; CDR3aa: CASSITGGDEQFF
j_gene: TRBJ1-2; abundance: many; d_gene: -; v_gene: TRBV5-1; CDR3nt: TGCGCCAGCAGCTTGACTCAGGGGTCACGAGGCTACACCTTC; CDR3aa: CASSLTQGSRGYTF
j_gene: TRBJ1-5; abundance: -; d_gene: -; v_gene: TRBV12-3/TRBV12-4; CDR3nt: TGTGCCAGCAGTTGGGGGCAGAATCAGCCCCAGCATTTT; CDR3aa: CASSWGQNQPQHF
j_gene: TRBJ1-5; abundance: many; d_gene: -; v_gene: TRBV6-5; CDR3nt: TGTGCCAGCAGTTACCGGCAGCTCAATCAGCCCCAGCATTTT; CDR3aa: CASSYRQLNQPQHF
j_gene: TRBJ1-5; abundance: -; d_gene: -; v_gene: TRBV24-1; CDR3nt: TGTGCCACCGGAGAGGGACTAGATCAGCCCCAGCATTTT; CDR3aa: CATGEGLDQPQHF
j_gene: TRBJ2-1; abundance: -; d_gene: -; v_gene: TRBV24-1; CDR3nt: TGTGCCACCAGTGACGGAGGAGGGATTAGCTCCTACAATGAGCAGTTCTTC; CDR3aa: CATSDGGGISSYNEQFF
j_gene: TRBJ2-1; abundance: many; d_gene: -; v_gene: TRBV29-1; CDR3nt: TGCAGCGTTGTGGTGGGGACGGGGATAGCTGAGCAGTTCTTC; CDR3aa: CSVVVGTGIAEQFF